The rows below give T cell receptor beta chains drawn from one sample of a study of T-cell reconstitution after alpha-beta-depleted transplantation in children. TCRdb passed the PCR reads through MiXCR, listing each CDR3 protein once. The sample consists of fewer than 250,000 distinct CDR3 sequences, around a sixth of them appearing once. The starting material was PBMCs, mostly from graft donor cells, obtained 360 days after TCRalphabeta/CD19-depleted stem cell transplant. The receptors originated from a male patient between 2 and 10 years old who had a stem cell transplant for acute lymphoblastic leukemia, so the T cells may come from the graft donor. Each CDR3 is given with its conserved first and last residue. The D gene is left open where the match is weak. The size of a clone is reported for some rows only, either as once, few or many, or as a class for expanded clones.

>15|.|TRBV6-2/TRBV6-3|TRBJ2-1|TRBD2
TGTGCCAGCAGATCCGGGACTAGGGTTTACAATGAGCAGTTCTTC
CASRSGTRVYNEQFF
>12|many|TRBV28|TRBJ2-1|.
TGTGCCAGCAGTTTAACGCGCGGGGAGCAGTTCTTC
CASSLTRGEQFF
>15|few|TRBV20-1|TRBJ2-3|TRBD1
TGCAGTGCCCAGGCGGAGACAGGGCGCACAGATACGCAGTATTTT
CSAQAETGRTDTQYF
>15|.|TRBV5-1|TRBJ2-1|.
TGCGCCAGCAGCTTGTCGGTCACAGGGTTCAATGAGCAGTTCTTC
CASSLSVTGFNEQFF
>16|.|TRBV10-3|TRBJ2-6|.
TGTGCCATCAGTGTCGGGGGATCGTATGGGGCCAACGTCCTGACTTTC
CAISVGGSYGANVLTF
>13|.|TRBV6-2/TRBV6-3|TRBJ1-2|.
TGTGCCAGCAGTTGGGACGGGAACTATGGCTACACCTTC
CASSWDGNYGYTF
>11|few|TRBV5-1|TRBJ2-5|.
TGCGCCAGCAGACAGGAAGAGACCCAGTACTTC
CASRQEETQYF
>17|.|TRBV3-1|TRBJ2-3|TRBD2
TGTGCCAGCAGCCAAAACGGGGGGGGTGCCGGCACAGATACGCAGTATTTT
CASSQNGGGAGTDTQYF
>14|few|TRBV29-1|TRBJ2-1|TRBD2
TGCAGCGTTGAAGGTAGCGGGGAAGTCAATGAGCAGTTCTTC
CSVEGSGEVNEQFF
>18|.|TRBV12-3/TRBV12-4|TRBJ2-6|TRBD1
TGTGCCAGCAGTTTCTCGGACAGGCCCTTCTCTGGGGCCAACGTCCTGACTTTC
CASSFSDRPFSGANVLTF
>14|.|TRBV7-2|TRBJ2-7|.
TGTGCCAGCAGCTTATTAGACAGGATTTACGAGCAGTACTTC
CASSLLDRIYEQYF
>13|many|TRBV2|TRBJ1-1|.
TGTGCCAGCAGTGAGGGTATAGGCACTGAAGCTTTCTTT
CASSEGIGTEAFF
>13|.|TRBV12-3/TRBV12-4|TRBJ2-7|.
TGTGCCAGCAGGGGGGACGGAACCTACGAGCAGTACTTC
CASRGDGTYEQYF
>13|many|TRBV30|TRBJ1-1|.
TGTGCCTGGAGCCGACAGGAAAACACTGAAGCTTTCTTT
CAWSRQENTEAFF
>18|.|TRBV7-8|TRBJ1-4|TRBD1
TGTGCCAGCAGCTTGCTTCAGGGGGCGAGTGCAACTAATGAAAAACTGTTTTTT
CASSLLQGASATNEKLFF
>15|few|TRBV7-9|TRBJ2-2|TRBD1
TGTGCCAGCGGAGTTTACAGGGGGAACACCGGGGAGCTGTTTTTT
CASGVYRGNTGELFF
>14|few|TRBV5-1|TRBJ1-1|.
TGCGCCAGCAGCTCGGCAGGGAGGATCACTGAAGCTTTCTTT
CASSSAGRITEAFF